A selection of T cell receptor beta chains follows, all from one sample in a study of blood T cell repertoires in COVID-19. The repertoire was sequenced with immunoSEQ multiplex PCR; TCRdb's copy has only in-frame clones and lacks some. The sample holds tens of thousands of clones, 88% seen once. The sequencing sample was made of peripheral blood. These receptors all come from a woman older than 75 with active or convalescent COVID-19. Each CDR3 is given with its conserved first and last residue. Each record gives: J gene, clone size, V gene, D gene, CDR3 protein, CDR3 DNA. A D gene is named only where the DNA matches it firmly. The size of a clone is reported for some rows only, either as once, few or many, or as a class for expanded clones.

>TRBJ2-7|NA|TRBV7-2|TRBD1
CASSLVGQGSIEQYF
TGTGCCAGCAGCTTAGTAGGACAGGGGAGCATCGAGCAGTACTTC
>TRBJ1-6|NA|TRBV27|NA
CASKTVTSYNSPLHF
TGTGCCAGCAAGACAGTGACAAGCTATAATTCACCCCTCCACTTT
>TRBJ1-2|NA|TRBV11-2|NA
CASSRTDTNYGYTF
TGTGCCAGCAGCCGGACAGATACCAACTATGGCTACACCTTC
>TRBJ1-1|NA|TRBV10-3|TRBD1
CAISRQGPNTEAFF
TGTGCCATCAGCCGACAGGGTCCGAACACTGAAGCTTTCTTT
>TRBJ1-1|few|TRBV19|NA
CATKQGAGNTEAFF
TGTGCCACGAAACAGGGCGCGGGGAACACTGAAGCTTTCTTT
>TRBJ2-7|NA|TRBV5-6|TRBD2
CASSLAGLAGGGNEQYF
TGTGCCAGCAGCTTGGCAGGACTAGCGGGAGGAGGGAACGAGCAGTACTTC
>TRBJ1-3|NA|TRBV9|NA
CASSVEMQGGNTIYF
TGTGCCAGCAGCGTAGAGATGCAGGGGGGAAACACCATATATTTT
>TRBJ2-3|NA|TRBV11-2|TRBD1
CASSSTGARTDTQYF
TGTGCCAGCAGCTCAACAGGGGCCCGCACAGATACGCAGTATTTT
>TRBJ1-2|NA|TRBV19|TRBD1
CASSIRGQGVPNYGYTF
TGTGCCAGTAGTATAAGGGGACAGGGGGTCCCTAACTATGGCTACACCTTC
>TRBJ2-1|NA|TRBV2|TRBD2
CASSEIRLAGGYNEQFF
TGTGCCAGCAGTGAAATCCGTCTAGCGGGAGGGTACAATGAGCAGTTCTTC
>TRBJ1-5|NA|TRBV7-9|TRBD1
CASSFGRGQNQPQHF
TGTGCCAGCAGCTTTGGTAGGGGGCAGAATCAGCCCCAGCATTTT
>TRBJ2-3|few|TRBV3-1/TRBV3-2|NA
CASSQVAGHTDTQYF
TGTGCCAGCAGCCAAGTGGCGGGTCACACAGATACGCAGTATTTT
>TRBJ1-5|NA|TRBV30|TRBD1
CAWSVRIGTGRDQPQHF
TGTGCCTGGAGTGTACGAATAGGGACAGGGCGGGATCAGCCCCAGCATTTT
>TRBJ1-4|NA|TRBV9|TRBD1
CASSERTGYSEKLFF
TGTGCCAGCAGCGAGAGGACAGGGTATAGTGAAAAACTGTTTTTT
>TRBJ1-2|NA|TRBV7-9|TRBD1
CASSLVRGPADYGYTF
TGTGCCAGCAGCTTAGTCAGGGGGCCCGCCGACTATGGCTACACCTTC
>TRBJ2-7|few|TRBV7-9|NA
CASSSSSRGGEQYF
TGTGCCAGCAGCTCGTCCTCTAGGGGAGGCGAGCAGTACTTC
>TRBJ2-7|NA|TRBV3-1/TRBV3-2|TRBD2
CASSHPGTRSYEQYF
TGTGCCAGCAGCCACCCCGGGACTAGGTCCTACGAGCAGTACTTC
>TRBJ2-7|NA|TRBV7-9|TRBD1
CASSLAGTGIHEQYF
TGTGCCAGCAGCTTAGCCGGGACAGGGATCCACGAGCAGTACTTC
>TRBJ2-7|NA|TRBV12-3/TRBV12-4|NA
CASSSQGRNEQYF
TGTGCCAGCAGTAGTCAGGGCAGGAACGAGCAGTACTTC
>TRBJ1-6|NA|TRBV7-8|NA
CASSWRRTVGNSPLHF
TGTGCCAGCAGCTGGCGACGGACTGTGGGTAATTCACCCCTCCACTTT
>TRBJ2-2|once|TRBV7-8|TRBD1
CASSSKTGDGELFF
TGTGCCAGCAGCTCAAAGACAGGGGACGGGGAGCTGTTTTTT
>TRBJ1-5|NA|TRBV15|NA
CATSREQGEVQPQHF
TGTGCCACCAGCAGAGAACAGGGAGAAGTTCAGCCCCAGCATTTT
>TRBJ1-2|NA|TRBV9|TRBD1
CASSVDRGGDGYTF
TGTGCCAGCAGCGTAGACAGGGGGGGAGATGGCTACACCTTC
>TRBJ2-7|NA|TRBV5-1|NA
CASSAGSRSATEQYF
TGCGCCAGCAGCGCCGGGAGCAGATCAGCCACGGAGCAGTACTTC
>TRBJ2-5|NA|TRBV5-1|TRBD1
CASSLWTGVAETQYF
TGCGCCAGCAGCTTGTGGACAGGGGTAGCAGAGACCCAGTACTTC
>TRBJ2-1|NA|TRBV6-2/TRBV6-3|NA
CASSYSRVNEQFF
TGTGCCAGCAGTTACTCGAGGGTCAATGAGCAGTTCTTC
>TRBJ2-3|NA|TRBV30|TRBD2
CAWGTSGIRDTQYF
TGTGCCTGGGGGACTAGCGGGATAAGAGATACGCAGTATTTT
>TRBJ2-5|NA|TRBV9|TRBD2
CASSPGLAGGWETQYF
TGTGCCAGCAGCCCGGGACTAGCGGGGGGATGGGAGACCCAGTACTTC
>TRBJ2-5|NA|TRBV27|NA
CASSFGGGETQYF
TGTGCCAGCAGTTTTGGGGGCGGAGAGACCCAGTACTTC